A single sample is the source of the 29 T cell receptor beta chains below, sequenced in a study of blood T cells in healthy people across ages. Sample-barcoded 5' priming and a J-beta primer mix drove a second PCR of roughly 6 to 12 cycles. Each CDR3 protein gets one entry after TCRdb re-called the 5' RACE reads with MiXCR. The repertoire holds over 1,500,000 distinct CDR3 sequences, with around half as singletons. The sequencing sample was made of blood. All receptors derive from a woman between 40 and 55 years old in good health.

This clonotype was seen many times. J is TRBJ1-5 and V is TRBV7-2, with D perhaps TRBD1 (6 bases). Deletions cut 6 bases from V and 4 bases from J, with 10 bases between. Germline V gene lookup returns CDR1 SGHTA and CDR2 FQGNSA. CDR3 length: 13 residues. The CDR3 DNA is TGTGCCAGCAGTGCACAGGGTAATCAGCCCCAGCATTTT. This gives the protein CASSAQGNQPQHF. Looking up the rest from reference TRBV7-2 and TRBJ1-5 gives the full variable domain: GAGVSQSPSNKVTEKGKDVELRCDPISGHTALYWYRQSLGQGLEFLIYFQGNSAPDKSGLPSDRFSAERTGGSVSTLTIQRTQQEDSAVYLCASSAQGNQPQHFGDGTRLSIL.

This clonotype appeared a few times. The gene calls are TRBV6-6 and TRBJ2-1; possible D gene TRBD2, 5 bases. The germline V and J ends were trimmed by 7 bases and 6 bases, with 25 bases remaining between them. CDR1 and CDR2 from the germline V gene are MNHNY and SVGAGI (reference sequence). CDR3 length: 17 amino acids. The CDR3 here is CASTRTSGALTTNEQFF. For the CDR3, the DNA is TGTGCCAGCACCAGAACAAGCGGAGCCCTTACTACCAATGAGCAGTTCTTC.

The chain links TRBV27 to TRBJ2-5; TRBD2 matches at 7 bases. This CDR3 has 15 amino acids. Trimming took 0 bases from V and 4 from J; bases not matched to a gene: 5. CDR1 and CDR2 from the germline V gene are MNHEY and SMNVEV (reference sequence). The CDR3 nucleotides read TGTGCCAGCAGTTTATCGCCAGCGGGGACAGAGACCCAGTACTTC. It translates to CASSLSPAGTETQYF.

The chain is built from TRBV9 and TRBJ2-3, with D perhaps matching TRBD1 or TRBD2 (6 bases each). Trimming pared 0 bases from V and 9 bases from J, leaving 14 bases between. This CDR3 has 14 residues. Germline CDR1 is SGDLS and CDR2 is YYNGEE. CDR3 region: CASSVEGGGGTQYF. CDR3 DNA sequence: TGTGCCAGCAGCGTAGAGGGTGGAGGGGGAACGCAGTATTTT.

The V call is TRBV2, the J call TRBJ2-5; TRBD2 matches at 7 bases. The CDR3 runs to 16 residues. The ends lost 5 bases at V and 2 bases at J; junction bases unmatched: 11. Germline-derived CDR1 and CDR2 are SNHLY and FYNNEI. The CDR3 DNA follows: TGTGCCAGCAGTAAACTCCGGGGGGTCCTTCAAGAGACCCAGTACTTC. Translated: CASSKLRGVLQETQYF.

The chain couples TRBV20-1 to TRBJ2-5, with TRBD1 identical over 7 bases. There are 14 residues in the CDR3. The V gene end was trimmed by 3 bases and the J gene end by 5 bases; junction bases not matched to a gene: 9. Germline V CDR1 and CDR2: DFQATT, SNEGSKA (reference sequence). The CDR3 here is CSASGTVEVETQYF. The CDR3 DNA follows: TGCAGTGCTAGTGGGACAGTGGAGGTGGAGACCCAGTACTTC.

In its sample, this clonotype was seen a few times. This chain links TRBV18 with TRBJ1-1; the match to TRBD1 covers 8 bases. The V segment lost 4 bases and the J segment 1 base; nucleotides outside the gene matches: 5. CDR1 is KGHSH and CDR2 is LQKENI in the germline V gene. This CDR3 spans 15 amino acids. The CDR3 loop reads CASSQTGQGNTEAFF. The CDR3 DNA follows: TGTGCCAGCTCACAAACAGGACAGGGGAACACTGAAGCTTTCTTT.

This clonotype was seen a handful of times. The chain joins TRBV27 to TRBJ1-5, with TRBD1 as a possible D gene (6 bases). V lost 4 bases, J lost 6 bases, and 16 bases lay in between. CDR1 and CDR2 from the germline V gene are MNHEY and SMNVEV (reference sequence). This CDR3 is 15 amino acids long. The CDR3 bases are TGTGCCAGCAGTTCCCGTGGGGGGGCGGGTCAGCCCCAGCATTTT. Translated, it gives CASSSRGGAGQPQHF.

The V and J genes are TRBV4-3 and TRBJ2-1; maybe TRBD1 (6 bases). This CDR3 has 19 amino acids. Germline CDR1 LGHNA, CDR2 YSLEER. The ends were cut back, 0 bases at V and 0 bases at J, with 18 bases in the middle. The CDR3: CASSQEGRGEASSYNEQFF. The CDR3 DNA reads TGCGCCAGCAGCCAAGAGGGCAGGGGTGAGGCGAGCTCCTACAATGAGCAGTTCTTC.

The V call is TRBV4-2, the J call TRBJ1-5; TRBD1 agrees at 7 bases. The V gene end was trimmed by 0 bases and the J gene end by 0 bases; junction bases not matched to a gene: 5. The length of the CDR3 is 17 residues. Germline assignment: CDR1 LGHNA and CDR2 YNFKEQ. The CDR3 loop is CASSQDNRGISNQPQHF. For the CDR3, the DNA is TGTGCCAGCAGCCAAGATAACAGGGGTATTAGCAATCAGCCCCAGCATTTT.

The chain joins TRBV4-2 to TRBJ2-5; no definite D call. CDR1 LGHNA and CDR2 YNFKEQ come from the germline V gene. CDR3 length: 13 residues. The V end was cut by 5 bases, the J end by 2 bases, with 9 bases between. The CDR3 region is CASSNRQQETQYF. CDR3 nucleotide sequence: TGTGCCAGCAGCAACCGGCAACAAGAGACCCAGTACTTC.

The J gene is TRBJ2-1, the V gene TRBV20-1; 11 bases line up with TRBD2. V was clipped by 5 bases and J by 4 bases; unmatched bases: 1. The CDR3 spans 13 residues. Germline V CDR1 and CDR2: DFQATT, SNEGSKA (reference sequence). CDR3 in amino acids: CSAVAGGYNEQFF. Here the CDR3 DNA reads TGCAGTGCTGTAGCGGGAGGGTACAATGAGCAGTTCTTC.

J is TRBJ2-7 and V is TRBV20-1; D is unclear. Matching the DNA end better, TRBJ2-5 makes the J call doubtful. Germline CDR1 and CDR2: DFQATT and SNEGSKA (reference sequence). The length of the CDR3 is 14 residues. The chain's CDR3 is CSAPRVGTKETQYF. CDR3 bases: TGCAGTGCCCCGAGAGTGGGCACAAAGGAGACCCAGTACTTC.

This clonotype came up a few times. The chain carries TRBV7-2 and TRBJ2-1; D is unclear. CDR1 is SGHTA, CDR2 FQGNSA, per germline. This CDR3 has 11 residues. Trimming took 3 bases from V and 9 from J, leaving 6 bases between them. This CDR3 reads CASSFNGEQFF. The CDR3 DNA reads TGTGCCAGCAGCTTCAACGGTGAGCAGTTCTTC.

This clonotype has a handful of counts. This sequence joins TRBV6-2 or TRBV6-3 and TRBJ2-7; the match to TRBD2 covers 11 bases. Germline V lookup: CDR1 MNHEY, CDR2 SVGEGT. The CDR3 has 15 amino acids. The V and J ends lost 5 bases and 7 bases, in that order; junction bases with no gene match: 10. The CDR3 bases are TGTGCCAGCAGTCTAGCGGGGGGTCCCCTTCGGGAGCAGTACTTC. Its translation is CASSLAGGPLREQYF.

The V and J genes are TRBV3-1 and TRBJ1-6; a weak D match, TRBD1 (5 bases). Trimming shortened V by 0 bases and J by 10 bases, and 22 bases separated the two germline ends. Looked up from germline, CDR1 is LGHDT and CDR2 is YNNKEL (reference sequence). CDR3 size: 18 residues. The CDR3 is CASSQDKGRAGIGSPLHF. The CDR3 DNA reads TGTGCCAGCAGCCAAGATAAGGGCAGGGCCGGTATCGGATCACCCCTCCACTTT.

This rearrangement joins TRBV7-3 to TRBJ2-7; D gene unclear. The DNA end is a closer match to TRBJ2-5, so the J assignment may be wrong. CDR3 length: 14 residues. Germline V lookup: CDR1 SGHTA, CDR2 FQGTGA. The CDR3 DNA reads as TGTGCCAGCAGCTTATGGGCCCACGAAGAGACCCAGTACTTC. Its translation is CASSLWAHEETQYF.

The V call is TRBV25-1, the J call TRBJ2-4; D is possibly TRBD1 (5 bases). The assigned J gene may be wrong: the sequence end matches TRBJ2-7 better. This CDR3 has 13 amino acids. Per germline, CDR1 MGHDK and CDR2 SYGVNS. The CDR3 loop reads CASSEGADSEQYF. CDR3 nucleotide sequence: TGTGCCAGCAGTGAAGGGGCAGACAGCGAGCAGTACTTC.

The sample holds a few counts of this clonotype. The genes are TRBV2 and TRBJ2-5; D is uncertain. The germline V gene encodes CDR1 SNHLY and CDR2 FYNNEI. The CDR3 length is 13 residues. Trimming left V 4 bases short and J 5 bases short, with 11 bases between. The CDR3 region is CASSGKVLETQYF. In DNA form, the CDR3 reads TGTGCCAGCAGTGGAAAGGTCTTGGAGACCCAGTACTTC.

This clonotype was seen a handful of times. The rearrangement joins TRBV7-9 to TRBJ2-5; no clear D. V was pared by 2 bases and J by 4 bases, with 8 bases between. This CDR3 comprises 13 residues. From germline, CDR1 is SEHNR and CDR2 FQNEAQ (reference sequence). CDR3 bases: TGTGCCAGCAGCTTAACTACGGGAGAGACCCAGTACTTC. Its protein is CASSLTTGETQYF.

This clonotype was picked up a small number of times. The chain recombines TRBV12-3 or TRBV12-4 with TRBJ1-2; D unresolved. Trimming took 3 bases from V and 5 from J, leaving 13 bases between them. This CDR3 has 14 residues. The CDR3 bases are TGTGCCAGCAGTTTTCAGGCCCGCGGGTATGGCTACACCTTC. Translation gives CASSFQARGYGYTF.

In its sample, this clonotype was seen a few times. The gene calls are TRBV21-1 and TRBJ1-2; the DNA was not used to check the table's D call, TRBD1. TRBV21-1 is a pseudogene locus. CDR3 size: 16 residues. CDR3 nucleotide sequence: TGTGCCAGCAGCCAACCGAAGGGCAGGGGTCCCTATGGCTACACCTTC. Its protein product is CASSQPKGRGPYGYTF.

This chain connects TRBV29-1 to TRBJ2-5, with TRBD1 identical over 9 bases. After removal of 7 bases from V and 4 bases from J, the junction contained 4 bases not matched to a gene. The CDR3 covers 12 residues. Germline V gene lookup returns CDR1 SQVTM and CDR2 ANQGSEA. The chain's CDR3 is CSGGTGPETQYF. Written as DNA, the CDR3 is TGCAGCGGAGGGACAGGGCCAGAGACCCAGTACTTC.

The rearrangement joins TRBV12-3 or TRBV12-4 to TRBJ1-2; no definite D call. The CDR3 has 13 residues. The germline V and J ends were trimmed by 8 bases and 2 bases, with 12 bases remaining between them. CDR3 loop: CASGPPRNYGYTF. In DNA, the CDR3 is TGTGCCAGCGGCCCCCCTAGAAACTATGGCTACACCTTC.

The rearrangement links TRBV28 to TRBJ1-5, with D maybe TRBD1 (5 bases). This CDR3 is built from 17 residues. Germline CDR1 MDHEN, CDR2 SYDVKM. V was trimmed by 6 bases and J by 3 bases, leaving 21 bases between them. In DNA form, the CDR3 reads TGTGCCAGCAGACTTCAAATCGGCAGGGCTAACAATCAGCCCCAGCATTTT. It translates to CASRLQIGRANNQPQHF.

This clonotype was seen once. The chain is built from TRBV6-6 and TRBJ1-2, with a weak D call TRBD1 (6 bases). V lost 4 bases and J lost 1, with 16 bases in between. CDR1 and CDR2 (germline): MNHNY, SVGAGI (reference sequence). This CDR3 has 16 residues. CDR3 bases: TGTGCCAGCAGTTTAATTCCCCCAGGGGTTAACTATGGCTACACCTTC. It translates to CASSLIPPGVNYGYTF.

The table lists this clonotype with a few counts. This chain uses TRBV28 with TRBJ1-2; D may be TRBD1 (6 bases). V lost 4 bases and J lost 6, with 12 bases in between. This CDR3 spans 13 amino acids. Germline CDR1 is MDHEN and CDR2 is SYDVKM. The CDR3 bases are TGTGCCAGCAGTTCCGGGACAAGCCATGGCTACACCTTC. Translated, it gives CASSSGTSHGYTF.

The V gene is TRBV5-5, the J gene TRBJ2-1, with 9 bases that match TRBD2. Germline V gives CDR1 SGHKS, CDR2 YYEKEE (reference sequence). CDR3 size: 17 residues. The ends lost 0 bases at V and 6 bases at J; junction bases unmatched: 10. CDR3 protein: CASSLEWGRGGFNEQFF. CDR3 in DNA: TGTGCCAGCAGCTTGGAATGGGGGCGGGGGGGCTTCAATGAGCAGTTCTTC.

The rearrangement links TRBV4-1 to TRBJ2-1; possibly TRBD2 for D (5 bases). The V and J ends lost 3 bases and 3 bases respectively, with 18 bases between them. The V gene's germline CDR1 is MGHRA and CDR2 YSYEKL. The CDR3 is 17 residues long. This CDR3 is CASSQARDRPLYNEQFF. CDR3 sequence (DNA): TGCGCCAGCAGCCAGGCCCGGGATAGGCCCCTCTACAATGAGCAGTTCTTC.